This T cell receptor beta chain was obtained from a study of blood T cell repertoires in COVID-19. Study background: Acute and convalescent COVID-19 samples came from the United States, Italy and Spain. T cells, B-cell-depleted T cells, or PBMCs provided the cDNA or gDNA that served as material.

The assay was immunoSEQ multiplex PCR, and TCRdb's table has in-frame clones only and misses some. The table has 300,000 or so clones, 80% to 90% seen once; the top ten hold 3% to 4%. V was clipped by 1 base and J by 5 bases, with 8 bases between them. This CDR3 is built from 13 residues. Comment on this clone: Different DNA sequences within this sample yield the same CDR3.

The source is a woman in her 40s with acute or convalescent COVID-19. The source material was peripheral blood. This rearrangement joins TRBV12-3 or TRBV12-4 to TRBJ1-1, with D perhaps TRBD1 (5 bases). Here the CDR3 DNA reads TGTGCCAGCAGTTTAGGGGCAGGGACTGAAGCTTTCTTT. Protein sequence: CASSLGAGTEAFF.